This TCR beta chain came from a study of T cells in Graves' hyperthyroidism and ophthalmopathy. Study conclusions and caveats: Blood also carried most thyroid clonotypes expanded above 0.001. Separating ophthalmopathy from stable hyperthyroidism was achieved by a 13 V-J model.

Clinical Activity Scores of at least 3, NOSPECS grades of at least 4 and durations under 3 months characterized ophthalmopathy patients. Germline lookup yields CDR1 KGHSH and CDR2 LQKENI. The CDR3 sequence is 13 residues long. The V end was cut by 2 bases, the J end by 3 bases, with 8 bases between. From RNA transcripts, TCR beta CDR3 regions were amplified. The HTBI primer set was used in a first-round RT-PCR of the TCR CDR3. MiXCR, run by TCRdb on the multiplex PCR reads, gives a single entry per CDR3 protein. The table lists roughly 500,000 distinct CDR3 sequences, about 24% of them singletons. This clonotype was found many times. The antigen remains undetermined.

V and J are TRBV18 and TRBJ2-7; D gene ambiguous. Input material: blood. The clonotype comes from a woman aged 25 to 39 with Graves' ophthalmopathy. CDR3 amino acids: CASSPSRYYEQYF. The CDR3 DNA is TGTGCCAGCTCACCATCGCGGTACTACGAGCAGTACTTC.